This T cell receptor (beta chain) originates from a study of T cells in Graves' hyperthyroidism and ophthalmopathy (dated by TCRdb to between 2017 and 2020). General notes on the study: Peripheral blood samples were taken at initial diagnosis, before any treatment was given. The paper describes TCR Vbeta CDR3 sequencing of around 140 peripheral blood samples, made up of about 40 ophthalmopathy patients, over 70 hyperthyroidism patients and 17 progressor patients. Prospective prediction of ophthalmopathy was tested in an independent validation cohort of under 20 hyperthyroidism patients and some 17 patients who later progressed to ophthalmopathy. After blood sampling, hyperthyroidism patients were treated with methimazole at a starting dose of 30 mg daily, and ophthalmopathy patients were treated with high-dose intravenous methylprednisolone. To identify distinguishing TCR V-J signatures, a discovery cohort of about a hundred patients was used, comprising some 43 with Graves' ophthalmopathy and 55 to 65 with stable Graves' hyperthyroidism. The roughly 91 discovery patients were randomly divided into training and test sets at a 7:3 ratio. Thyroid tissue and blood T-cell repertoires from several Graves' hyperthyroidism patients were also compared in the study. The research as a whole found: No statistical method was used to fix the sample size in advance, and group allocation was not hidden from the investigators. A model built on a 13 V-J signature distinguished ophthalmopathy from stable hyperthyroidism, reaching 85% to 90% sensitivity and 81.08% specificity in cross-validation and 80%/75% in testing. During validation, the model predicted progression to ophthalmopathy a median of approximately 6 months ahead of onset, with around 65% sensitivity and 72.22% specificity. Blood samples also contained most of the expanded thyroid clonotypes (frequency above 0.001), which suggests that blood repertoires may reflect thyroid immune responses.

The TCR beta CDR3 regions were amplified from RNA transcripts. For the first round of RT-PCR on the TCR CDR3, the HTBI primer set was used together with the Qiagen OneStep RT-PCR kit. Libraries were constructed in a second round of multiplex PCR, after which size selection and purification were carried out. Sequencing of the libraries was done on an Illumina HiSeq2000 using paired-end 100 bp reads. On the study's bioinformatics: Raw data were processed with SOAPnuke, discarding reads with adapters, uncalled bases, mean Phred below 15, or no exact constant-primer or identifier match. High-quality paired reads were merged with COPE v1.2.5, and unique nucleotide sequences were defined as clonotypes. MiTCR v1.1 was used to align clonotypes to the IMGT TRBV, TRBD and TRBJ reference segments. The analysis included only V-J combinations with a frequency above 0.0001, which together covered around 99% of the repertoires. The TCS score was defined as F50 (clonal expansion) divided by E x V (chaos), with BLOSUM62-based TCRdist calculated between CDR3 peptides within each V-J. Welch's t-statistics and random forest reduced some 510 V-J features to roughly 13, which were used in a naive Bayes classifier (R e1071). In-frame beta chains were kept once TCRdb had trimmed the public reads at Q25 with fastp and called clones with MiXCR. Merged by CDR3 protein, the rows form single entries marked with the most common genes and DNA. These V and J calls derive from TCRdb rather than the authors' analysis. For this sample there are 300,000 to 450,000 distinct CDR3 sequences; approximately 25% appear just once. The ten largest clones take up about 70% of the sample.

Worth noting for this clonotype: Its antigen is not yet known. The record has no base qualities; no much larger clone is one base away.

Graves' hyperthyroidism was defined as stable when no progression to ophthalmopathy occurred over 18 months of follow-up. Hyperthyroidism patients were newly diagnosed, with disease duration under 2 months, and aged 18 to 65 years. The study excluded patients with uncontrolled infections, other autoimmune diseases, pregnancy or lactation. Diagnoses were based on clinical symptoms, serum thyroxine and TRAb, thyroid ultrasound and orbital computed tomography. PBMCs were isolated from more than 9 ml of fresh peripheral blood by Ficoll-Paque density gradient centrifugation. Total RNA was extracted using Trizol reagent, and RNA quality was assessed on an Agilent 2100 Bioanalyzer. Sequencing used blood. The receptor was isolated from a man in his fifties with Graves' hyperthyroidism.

The CDR3 protein sequence reads: CASSLTGRGYNEQFF. The DNA sequence is given as TGTGCCAGCAGTTTAACGGGGAGGGGGTACAATGAGCAGTTCTTC. The chain joins TRBV27 to TRBJ2-1; possibly the D gene is TRBD2, per 7 matching bases. The CDR3 covers 15 residues, taking in both the cysteine and the phenylalanine. Of all the DNA, just the CDR3 is kept, 45 bases in frame from base 1. Relative to germline, V is 2 bases shorter and J is 4 bases shorter, with 12 bases between their ends. In the germline V gene (reference sequence), CDR1 corresponds to MNHEY and CDR2 to SMNVEV.